Shown below are 21 T cell receptor beta chains from a single sample sequenced in a study of T cells of healthy individuals. A single record per CDR3 protein comes from TCRdb applying MiXCR to the 5' RACE reads. In the table there are about 96,000 distinct CDR3 sequences, approximately 16% of which are singletons. These receptors originate from a human donor in good health.

The rearrangement joins TRBV20-1 to TRBJ2-3; the D gene is possibly TRBD2 (5 bases). Germline values: CDR1 DFQATT, CDR2 SNEGSKA (reference sequence). The CDR3 is 16 amino acids. Deletions cut 0 bases from V and 6 bases from J, with 19 bases between. CDR3 amino acids: CSARDPRTGQQDTQYF. The CDR3 region has the DNA TGCAGTGCTAGAGATCCCAGGACTGGGCAACAGGATACGCAGTATTTT.

The V and J genes are TRBV7-2 and TRBJ2-3; the D is unclear. The CDR3 covers 16 residues. Between the trimmed V and J ends, which lost 3 bases and 2 bases, there was a span of 15 bases. Germline V CDR1 and CDR2: SGHTA, FQGNSA. The DNA for the CDR3 is TGTGCCAGCAGCTTTCTAGTGTTTGGGAACACAGATACGCAGTATTTT. Its protein is CASSFLVFGNTDTQYF.

The gene calls are TRBV7-2 and TRBJ1-2; no clear D gene. Trimming removed 3 bases at V and 6 bases at J, with 11 bases between. The CDR3 consists of 13 residues. Germline values: CDR1 SGHTA, CDR2 FQGNSA. The CDR3 nucleotides read TGTGCCAGCAGCTTTCAGCCTCAAGATGGCTACACCTTC. Translated: CASSFQPQDGYTF.

There are many counts of this clonotype. The chain is built from TRBV25-1 and TRBJ2-7; D unclear. The V and J ends lost 6 bases and 1 base respectively, with 4 bases between them. The CDR3 loop spans 11 amino acids. The germline CDR1 and CDR2 sequences are MGHDK and SYGVNS. In DNA form, the CDR3 reads TGTGCCAGCAGCAGGTCCTACGAGCAGTACTTC. Translated, it gives CASSRSYEQYF.

Many counts were recorded for this clonotype. The gene calls are TRBV6-2 or TRBV6-3 and TRBJ2-5, with 12 positions matching TRBD2. The CDR3 sequence is 15 residues long. The germline gives CDR1 MNHEY, CDR2 SVGEGT. After removal of 6 bases from V and 4 bases from J, the junction contained 6 bases not matched to a gene. The CDR3 loop is CASSSRLAGVETQYF. In DNA form, the CDR3 reads TGTGCCAGCAGCTCACGACTAGCGGGAGTAGAGACCCAGTACTTC.

V and J are TRBV5-1 and TRBJ2-7, with TRBD1 identical over 7 bases. Germline values: CDR1 SGHRS, CDR2 YFSETQ. The CDR3 consists of 16 residues. The V gene end was trimmed by 0 bases and the J gene end by 5 bases; junction bases not matched to a gene: 11. CDR3 sequence (DNA): TGCGCCAGCAGCTTGGCGACAGGGAGCCCTCTCGACGAGCAGTACTTC. Its protein is CASSLATGSPLDEQYF.

The V gene is TRBV28, the J gene TRBJ2-7; D call uncertain. The CDR3 spans 13 residues. V was pared by 2 bases and J by 6 bases, with 11 bases between. Germline V lookup: CDR1 MDHEN, CDR2 SYDVKM. The CDR3: CASSLVRKGEQYF. The CDR3 region has the DNA TGTGCCAGCAGTTTAGTCCGAAAGGGCGAGCAGTACTTC.

The CDR3 is CSAREGGSGTDTQYF. In DNA, the CDR3 is TGCAGTGCTAGAGAAGGGGGCTCCGGCACAGATACGCAGTATTTT. The chain combines TRBV20-1 with TRBJ2-3, with 7 nucleotides matching TRBD1. CDR3 length: 15 amino acids. V lost 0 bases to trimming and J lost 1 base; unmatched junction nucleotides: 4. Germline V gene lookup returns CDR1 DFQATT and CDR2 SNEGSKA (reference sequence).

The chain has TRBV5-1 and TRBJ2-7; D gene uncertain. The V end lost 4 bases, the J end lost 3 bases, and 11 bases lay between the germline ends. Germline-derived CDR1 and CDR2 are SGHRS and YFSETQ. This CDR3 has 13 residues. The CDR3 sequence: CASSGPTIYEQYF. The CDR3 region has the DNA TGCGCCAGCAGCGGCCCAACGATCTACGAGCAGTACTTC.

In this sample, this clonotype turned up a few times. The gene calls are TRBV27 and TRBJ1-6; no reliable D call. Deletions cut 7 bases from V and 0 bases from J, with 7 bases between. This CDR3 contains 14 residues. Germline loops: CDR1 MNHEY, CDR2 SMNVEV (reference sequence). The CDR3 region is CASTDSSYNSPLHF. Here the CDR3 DNA reads TGTGCCAGCACTGATAGCTCCTATAATTCACCCCTCCACTTT.

V usage is TRBV7-6 and J usage is TRBJ1-1, with D maybe TRBD1 (5 bases). V lost 6 bases to trimming and J lost 1 base, with 12 bases between them. CDR3 length: 14 amino acids. Germline V gene lookup returns CDR1 SGHVS and CDR2 FNYEAQ. The CDR3 protein is CASRSGRWNTEAFF. The CDR3 DNA follows: TGTGCCAGCAGGTCGGGACGGTGGAACACTGAAGCTTTCTTT.

CDR3 residues: CASSYYGGTGELFF. Here the CDR3 DNA reads TGTGCCAGCAGTTACTATGGCGGCACCGGGGAGCTGTTTTTT. This chain uses TRBV6-6 with TRBJ2-2, with D unclear. There are 14 residues in the CDR3. V was cut by 1 base and J by 4 bases, with 7 bases left in between. Germline V lookup: CDR1 MNHNY, CDR2 SVGAGI (reference sequence).

This clonotype came up a few times. The CDR3 nucleotides are TGTGCCAGCAGTCCCACCCGGGCTTCACAGATTTGGGATGAGCAGTTCTTC. Protein: CASSPTRASQIWDEQFF. The V and J genes are TRBV9 and TRBJ2-1; no firm D call. CDR3 length: 17 residues. Germline loops: CDR1 SGDLS, CDR2 YYNGEE. V was shortened by 5 bases and J by 8 bases, with 26 bases between the two germline ends.

The chain carries TRBV11-1 and TRBJ2-3; D is ambiguous. This CDR3 contains 11 residues. Per germline, CDR1 SGHAT and CDR2 FQDESV (reference sequence). V was cut by 5 bases and J by 3 bases, with 3 bases left in between. The CDR3: CASSMTDTQYF. The CDR3 DNA reads TGTGCCAGCAGCATGACAGATACGCAGTATTTT.

V is TRBV20-1 and J is TRBJ2-7; TRBD1 is a possible D gene (6 bases). From germline, CDR1 is DFQATT and CDR2 SNEGSKA (reference sequence). Trimming pared 4 bases from V and 1 base from J, leaving 11 bases between. The CDR3 sequence is 13 residues long. This chain's CDR3 is CSATRDTSYEQYF. The CDR3 coding sequence is TGCAGTGCTACCCGGGACACTTCCTACGAGCAGTACTTC.

The chain employs TRBV6-2 or TRBV6-3 and TRBJ2-1; 7 bases are a match to TRBD1. Germline CDR1 and CDR2: MNHEY and SVGEGT. V was pared by 7 bases and J by 3 bases, with 9 bases of the junction left unmatched. The CDR3 has 15 residues. The CDR3 bases are TGTGCCAGCACCACCAGGGGGTTTGGCTACAATGAGCAGTTCTTC. It translates to CASTTRGFGYNEQFF.

This clonotype came up many times. This chain joins TRBV12-3 or TRBV12-4 and TRBJ1-1; D is unresolved. The CDR3 length is 16 residues. V was trimmed by 6 bases and J by 3 bases, leaving 20 bases between them. CDR3 residues: CASRAAAGGGDTEAFF. CDR3 sequence (DNA): TGTGCCAGCAGGGCCGCGGCGGGTGGAGGCGACACTGAAGCTTTCTTT.

The V call is TRBV13, the J call TRBJ2-7, with a possible D match to TRBD1 (6 bases). Germline V gene data show CDR1 as PRHDT and CDR2 as FYEKMQ (reference sequence). V shed 3 bases and J shed 1 base, with 10 bases lying between them. This CDR3 has 14 amino acids. CDR3 nucleotides: TGTGCCAGCAGCTTCGAACAGGGATCCTACGAGCAGTACTTC. The encoded protein is CASSFEQGSYEQYF.

The gene calls are TRBV6-2 or TRBV6-3 and TRBJ1-5; the match to TRBD1 covers 9 bases. Germline assignment: CDR1 MNHEY and CDR2 SVGEGT. Losses at the gene ends were 7 bases for V and 6 bases for J; bases not matched to a gene: 16. This CDR3 has 17 amino acids. Here the CDR3 DNA reads TGTGCCAGCACCAAAGGTGGAGACAGGGGGGAGCGTCAGCCCCAGCATTTT. This codes for CASTKGGDRGERQPQHF.

This clonotype occurred many times. The V call is TRBV20-1, the J call TRBJ2-5; weak D call: TRBD1 (5 bases). Germline values: CDR1 DFQATT, CDR2 SNEGSKA (reference sequence). This CDR3 has 12 residues. The ends were cut back, 3 bases at V and 4 bases at J, with 9 bases in the middle. CDR3 loop: CSARRQRETQYF. The CDR3 DNA reads as TGCAGTGCTAGGAGACAGAGAGAGACCCAGTACTTC.

This chain uses TRBV20-1 with TRBJ1-6, with 8 bases aligning to TRBD1. CDR3 length: 15 amino acids. Looked up from germline, CDR1 is DFQATT and CDR2 is SNEGSKA (reference sequence). J was trimmed by 4 bases and V by 4 bases; bases with no gene match: 6. CDR3 in amino acids: CSATRDRLYNSPLHF. DNA for the CDR3: TGCAGTGCTACACGGGACAGGCTTTATAATTCACCCCTCCACTTT.